These 11 T cell receptor beta chains were all obtained from the same sample, sequenced in a study of shared clonotypes between healthy human individuals. Sequenced by immunoSEQ multiplex PCR; TCRdb stores in-frame clones only, minus some. The sample holds about 980,000 clones; approximately 80% are singletons and the top ten take around 1.5%. The material sequenced was memory CD4+ T cells sorted from blood. The subset: CD45RA-negative fraction. The receptors here all came from a man aged 18 to 35 in good health.

The chain carries TRBV10-3 and TRBJ2-2; 7 nucleotides agree with TRBD1. This CDR3 contains 16 residues. Germline CDR1 and CDR2: ENHRY and SYGVKD. V lost 0 bases, J lost 2 bases, and 3 bases stayed unmatched. CDR3 nucleotides: TGTGCCATCAGTGAGTCAGGACAGGCAAACACCGGGGAGCTGTTTTTT. Protein: CAISESGQANTGELFF.

The rearrangement uses TRBV7-2 and TRBJ2-7; TRBD1 matches at 8 bases. The CDR3 sequence is 15 residues long. Germline lookup yields CDR1 SGHTA and CDR2 FQGNSA. The trim removed 0 bases at V and 4 bases at J, leaving 5 bases unmatched. The CDR3: CASSLADRAWYEQYF. The CDR3 DNA follows: TGTGCCAGCAGCTTAGCGGACAGGGCTTGGTACGAGCAGTACTTC.

This clone was counted once. The chain joins TRBV7-2 to TRBJ2-1; D is perhaps TRBD1 or TRBD2 (6 bases each). V lost 1 base, J lost 15 bases, and 13 bases lay in between. Germline V gene data show CDR1 as SGHTA and CDR2 as FQGNSA. The CDR3 loop spans 12 amino acids. Written as DNA, the CDR3 is TGTGCCAGCAGCTTAGTCGGGGGCCTATCGTTCTTC. It yields the protein CASSLVGGLSFF.

Worth noting for this clone: A far larger clone lies a single base away; this is likely a read error. J is TRBJ2-2 and V is TRBV18, with D possibly being TRBD2 (5 bases). CDR1 is KGHSH and CDR2 is LQKENI in the germline V gene. The V gene lost 3 bases and the J gene lost 1 base, with 6 bases spanning the gap. The CDR3 totals 14 residues. This CDR3 is CASSPGENTGELFF. CDR3 bases: TGTGCCAGCTCACCGGGAGAGAACACCGGGGAGCTGTTTTTT.

This rearrangement joins TRBV5-1 to TRBJ2-2; possibly TRBD1 for D (6 bases). The ends were cut back, 6 bases at V and 4 bases at J, with 13 bases in the middle. From germline, CDR1 is SGHRS and CDR2 YFSETQ. The CDR3 contains 14 residues. The CDR3 nucleotides read TGCGCCAGCAAATGGACAGATTTCACCGGGGAGCTGTTTTTT. It translates to CASKWTDFTGELFF.

This clone was seen once. CDR3 in DNA: TGCGCCAGCAGCACTGGCGGGACAGGGATTACCGGGGAGCTGTTTTTT. This sequence encodes CASSTGGTGITGELFF. The rearrangement links TRBV5-1 to TRBJ2-2; 9 nucleotides match TRBD1. After removal of 4 bases from V and 5 bases from J, the junction contained 9 bases not matched to a gene. CDR3 length: 16 amino acids. CDR1 is SGHRS, CDR2 YFSETQ, per germline. The variable domain in full, with the rest retrieved from reference TRBV5-1 and TRBJ2-2, is KAGVTQTPRYLIKTRGQQVTLSCSPISGHRSVSWYQQTPGQGLQFLFEYFSETQRNKGNFPGRFSGRQFSNSRSEMNVSTLELGDSALYLCASSTGGTGITGELFFGEGSRLTVL.

This clone was counted once. The gene calls are TRBV4-3 and TRBJ2-7, with D possibly TRBD2 on 5 matching bases. The CDR3 consists of 13 residues. Germline V lookup: CDR1 LGHNA, CDR2 YSLEER. Trimming shortened V by 4 bases and J by 10 bases, and 17 bases separated the two germline ends. The CDR3 nucleotides read TGCGCCAGCAGCCGCCGACTGTGGGGAGTACAGTACTTC. Translation: CASSRRLWGVQYF.

The J gene is TRBJ2-2, the V gene TRBV7-2; 9 nucleotides match TRBD2. CDR1 and CDR2 from the germline V gene are SGHTA and FQGNSA. Unmatched junction bases numbered 13, after V lost 10 bases and J lost 4 bases. The CDR3 runs 16 residues. In nucleotides, the CDR3 is TGTGCCACCCCTCGGGTTAGCGGGAGTAGCACCGGGGAGCTGTTTTTT. It encodes CATPRVSGSSTGELFF.

The chain links TRBV19 to TRBJ2-1, with a weak D call TRBD2 (6 bases). The germline V gene has CDR1 LNHDA and CDR2 SQIVND (reference sequence). V dropped 2 bases and J dropped 5 bases, with 10 bases sitting between them. The CDR3 has 14 residues. DNA of the CDR3: TGTGCCAGTAGTATAACGGGGGTACACAATGAGCAGTTCTTC. Residues: CASSITGVHNEQFF.

The rearrangement links TRBV10-2 to TRBJ2-1; 7 bases map to TRBD1. V trimming: 9 bases; J trimming: 0 bases; junction bases outside the gene matches: 8. There are 15 residues in the CDR3. In germline, CDR1 is WSHSY, CDR2 SAAADI. CDR3 bases: TGCGCCAGTACGGGACAGCGGAGCTCCTACAATGAGCAGTTCTTC. Protein: CASTGQRSSYNEQFF.

The chain uses TRBV27 and TRBJ2-5; D possibly corresponds to TRBD1 (6 bases). Germline V gene data show CDR1 as MNHEY and CDR2 as SMNVEV (reference sequence). This CDR3 is built from 13 residues. Trimming left V 3 bases short and J 5 bases short, with 10 bases between. The CDR3 loop is CASSLGAGETQYF. CDR3 coding DNA: TGTGCCAGCAGTTTGGGGGCCGGGGAGACCCAGTACTTC.